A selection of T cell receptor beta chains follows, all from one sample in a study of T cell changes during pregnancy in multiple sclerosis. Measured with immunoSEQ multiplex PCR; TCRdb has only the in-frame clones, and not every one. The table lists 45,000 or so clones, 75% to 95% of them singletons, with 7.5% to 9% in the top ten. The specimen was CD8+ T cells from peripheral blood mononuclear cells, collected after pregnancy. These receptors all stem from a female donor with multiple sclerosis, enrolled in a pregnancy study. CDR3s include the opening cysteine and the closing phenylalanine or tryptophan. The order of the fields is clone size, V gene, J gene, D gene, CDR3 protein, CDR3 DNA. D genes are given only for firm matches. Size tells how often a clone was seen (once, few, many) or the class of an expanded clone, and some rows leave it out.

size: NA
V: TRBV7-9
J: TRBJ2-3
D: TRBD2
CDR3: CASSLGLASTDTQYF
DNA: TGTGCCAGCAGCCTGGGACTAGCGAGCACAGATACGCAGTATTTT

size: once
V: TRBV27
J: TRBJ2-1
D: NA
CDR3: CASSWGLRRNEQFF
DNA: TGTGCCAGCAGCTGGGGACTCCGGCGGAATGAGCAGTTCTTC

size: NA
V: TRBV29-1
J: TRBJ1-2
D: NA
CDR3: CSVGTGSYGYTF
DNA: TGCAGCGTTGGTACAGGGAGCTATGGCTACACCTTC

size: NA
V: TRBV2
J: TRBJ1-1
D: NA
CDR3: CASSESGGWAFF
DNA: TGTGCCAGCAGTGAAAGTGGGGGCTGGGCTTTCTTT

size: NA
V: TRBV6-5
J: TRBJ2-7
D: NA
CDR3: CASSWAARPYEQYF
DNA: TGTGCCAGCAGTTGGGCAGCACGGCCCTACGAGCAGTACTTC

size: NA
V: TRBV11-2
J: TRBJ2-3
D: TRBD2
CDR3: CASSLDIAGGREDTQYF
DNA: TGTGCCAGCAGCTTAGATATAGCGGGAGGCCGGGAAGATACGCAGTATTTT

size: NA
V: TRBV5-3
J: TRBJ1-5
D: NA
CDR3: CARSLAQGYSNQPQHF
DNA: TGTGCCAGAAGCTTGGCCCAGGGCTATAGCAATCAGCCCCAGCATTTT

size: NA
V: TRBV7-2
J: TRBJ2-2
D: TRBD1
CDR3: CASSLPRDRANTGELFF
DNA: TGTGCCAGCAGCTTACCCCGGGACAGGGCGAACACCGGGGAGCTGTTTTTT

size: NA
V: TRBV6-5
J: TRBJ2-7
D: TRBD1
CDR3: CASSYTRGLGEQYF
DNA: TGTGCCAGCAGTTACACAAGGGGGCTCGGCGAGCAGTACTTC

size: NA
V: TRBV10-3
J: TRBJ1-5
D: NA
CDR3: CATGDSSNQPQHF
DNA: TGTGCCACCGGTGACAGTAGCAATCAGCCCCAGCATTTT

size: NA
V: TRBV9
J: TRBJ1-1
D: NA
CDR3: CASSVGTVTEAFF
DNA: TGTGCCAGCAGCGTAGGGACAGTCACTGAAGCTTTCTTT

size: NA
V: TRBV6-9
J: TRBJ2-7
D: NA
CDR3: CARRYEQYF
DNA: TGTGCCAGGCGATACGAGCAGTACTTC

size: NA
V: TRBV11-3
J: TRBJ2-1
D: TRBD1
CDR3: CASSSPQGNNEQFF
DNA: TGTGCCAGCAGCTCCCCACAGGGGAACAATGAGCAGTTCTTC

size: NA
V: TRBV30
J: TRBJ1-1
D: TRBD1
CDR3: CAWRVDRVNTEAFF
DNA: TGTGCCTGGAGGGTAGACAGGGTGAACACTGAAGCTTTCTTT

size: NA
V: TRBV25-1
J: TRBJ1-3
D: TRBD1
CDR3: CASTRTGVNTIYF
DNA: TGTGCCAGCACCCGGACAGGGGTCAACACCATATATTTT

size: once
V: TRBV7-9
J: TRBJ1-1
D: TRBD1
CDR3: CATLTTGIPFAEAFF
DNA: TGTGCCACCCTAACGACAGGGATCCCTTTCGCTGAAGCTTTCTTT

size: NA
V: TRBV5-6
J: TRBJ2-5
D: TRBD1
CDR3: CASSLAAGTGSPETQYF
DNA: TGTGCCAGCAGCTTGGCCGCCGGGACAGGGTCCCCAGAGACCCAGTACTTC

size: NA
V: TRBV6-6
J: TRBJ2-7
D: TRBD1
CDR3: CASTQSRDRDYEQYF
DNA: TGTGCCAGCACCCAGTCCCGGGACAGGGACTACGAGCAGTACTTC

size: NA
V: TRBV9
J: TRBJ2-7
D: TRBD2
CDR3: CASSPGLAGPNYEQYF
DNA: TGTGCCAGCAGCCCAGGACTAGCGGGGCCCAACTACGAGCAGTACTTC

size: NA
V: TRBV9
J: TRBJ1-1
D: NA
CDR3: CASSPTDWVSEAFF
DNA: TGTGCCAGCAGCCCAACCGACTGGGTCTCTGAAGCTTTCTTT

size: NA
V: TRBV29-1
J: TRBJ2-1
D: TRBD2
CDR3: CSASGRDYNEQFF
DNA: TGCAGCGCTAGCGGGAGGGACTACAATGAGCAGTTCTTC

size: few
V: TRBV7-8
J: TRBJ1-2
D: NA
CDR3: CASSYPGFYGYTF
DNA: TGTGCCAGCAGCTACCCCGGTTTCTATGGCTACACCTTC